These T cell receptor beta chains were read from a single sample in a study of Ad26.COV2.S vaccination and SARS-CoV-2 variants. Assay used: immunoSEQ multiplex PCR; TCRdb lists only in-frame clones, some missing. The sample records approximately 340,000 clones, approximately 85% being singletons. The material was peripheral blood, obtained in a trial of Ad26.COV2.S vaccine versus placebo. All receptors come from a person between 18 and 60 years old who received the Ad26.COV2.S COVID-19 vaccine or a placebo. Each CDR3 is given with its conserved first and last residue.

CDR3 protein: CASSLISQGGEQYF
V gene: TRBV6-5

CDR3 protein: CASSLVSPAQYF
V gene: TRBV7-2

CDR3 protein: CASSLAYGSNYGYTF
V gene: TRBV7-2

CDR3 protein: CASSKVGNTIYF
V gene: TRBV7-2

CDR3 protein: CATEREGGTDTQYF
V gene: TRBV24-1

CDR3 protein: CASSPGQPRDYEQYF
V gene: TRBV19

CDR3 protein: CASTPGGDEQYF
V gene: TRBV10-2

CDR3 protein: CASSPSGNEQFF
V gene: TRBV18

CDR3 protein: CASSWGQEIEKLFF
V gene: TRBV28

CDR3 protein: CASTPPGVHEQFF
V gene: TRBV6-6

CDR3 protein: CASSLVAGAYEQYF
V gene: TRBV18

CDR3 protein: CASSPLREVGHEQYF
V gene: TRBV9

CDR3 protein: CASSSSRRTSETQYF
V gene: TRBV6-2/TRBV6-3

CDR3 protein: CASSLDGAPGGLGYTF
V gene: TRBV11-2

CDR3 protein: CASSQGSVMNEQYF
V gene: TRBV4-1

CDR3 protein: CASHALGQVTDTQYF
V gene: TRBV18

CDR3 protein: CAWEGVRAFF
V gene: TRBV30

CDR3 protein: CASRPGQGAPPEIF
V gene: TRBV6-5

CDR3 protein: CASSAQSSGNTIYF
V gene: TRBV9

CDR3 protein: CASRFQSNQPQHF
V gene: TRBV7-2

CDR3 protein: CASSLRRTGRSGELFF
V gene: TRBV28

CDR3 protein: CASSLYSLQGPDTQYF
V gene: TRBV27

CDR3 protein: CASSSLTSDTDTQYF
V gene: TRBV19

CDR3 protein: CASSPMGQGVSEQYF
V gene: TRBV14

CDR3 protein: CASSQDQGARAGELFF
V gene: TRBV4-3

CDR3 protein: CASSPQDNGYTF
V gene: TRBV18

CDR3 protein: CASSQGQEGRETQYF
V gene: TRBV3-1/TRBV3-2

CDR3 protein: CASSIVPEYEQYF
V gene: TRBV19

CDR3 protein: CASSNAGGNTEAFF
V gene: TRBV18

CDR3 protein: CASSLLGAIDTQYF
V gene: TRBV5-1

CDR3 protein: CASSSSTGNTGELFF
V gene: TRBV7-9

CDR3 protein: CAFGPDSYEQYF
V gene: TRBV30

CDR3 protein: CASSLGPTGGSDEKLFF
V gene: TRBV5-1

CDR3 protein: CAWNSGGREKIYGYTF
V gene: TRBV30

CDR3 protein: CASSPGPTITEAFF
V gene: TRBV5-1

CDR3 protein: CASSFGTGRLYGYTF
V gene: TRBV7-9

CDR3 protein: CASIPTWGLYTGELFF
V gene: TRBV6-6

CDR3 protein: CASKGHGQETQYF
V gene: TRBV28

CDR3 protein: CASSQGQGMFEQFF
V gene: TRBV18

CDR3 protein: CASSQDLGAVTPLHF
V gene: TRBV4-3

CDR3 protein: CASSQGTSIQYF
V gene: TRBV3-1/TRBV3-2

CDR3 protein: CASSEWDPGGETQYF
V gene: TRBV6-1

CDR3 protein: CSVEWFLAGDTQYF
V gene: TRBV29-1

CDR3 protein: CASSPYQGGQETQYF
V gene: TRBV18

CDR3 protein: CARKESSGANVLTF
V gene: TRBV10-1